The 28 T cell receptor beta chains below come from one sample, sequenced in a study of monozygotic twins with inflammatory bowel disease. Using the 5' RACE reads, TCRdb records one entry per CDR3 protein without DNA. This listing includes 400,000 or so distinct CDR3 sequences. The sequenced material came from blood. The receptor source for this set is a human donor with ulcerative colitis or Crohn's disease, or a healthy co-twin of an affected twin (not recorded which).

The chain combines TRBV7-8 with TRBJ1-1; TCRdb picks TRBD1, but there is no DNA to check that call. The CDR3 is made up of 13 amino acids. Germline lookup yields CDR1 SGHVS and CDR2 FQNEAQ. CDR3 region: CASSHEGKPEAFF.

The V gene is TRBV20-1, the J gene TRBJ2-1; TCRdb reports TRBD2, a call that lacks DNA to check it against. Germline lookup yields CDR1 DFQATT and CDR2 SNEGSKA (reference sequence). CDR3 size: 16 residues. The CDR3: CSAQKRSGHSYNEQFF.

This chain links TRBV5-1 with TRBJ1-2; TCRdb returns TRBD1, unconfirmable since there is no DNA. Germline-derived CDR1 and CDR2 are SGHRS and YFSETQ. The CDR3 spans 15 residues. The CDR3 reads CASSLSGQGSYSYTF.

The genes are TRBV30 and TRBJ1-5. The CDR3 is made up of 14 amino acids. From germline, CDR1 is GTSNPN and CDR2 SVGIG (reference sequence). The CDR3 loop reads CAWSVQSNNQPQHF. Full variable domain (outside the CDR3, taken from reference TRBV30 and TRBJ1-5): SQTIHQWPATLVQPVGSPLSLECTVEGTSNPNLYWYRQAAGRGLQLLFYSVGIGQISSEVPQNLSASRPQDRQFILSSKKLLLSDSGFYLCAWSVQSNNQPQHFGDGTRLSIL.

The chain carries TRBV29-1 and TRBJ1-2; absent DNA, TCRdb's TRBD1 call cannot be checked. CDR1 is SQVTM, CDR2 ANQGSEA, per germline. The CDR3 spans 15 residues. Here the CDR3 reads CSATGGQGPNYGYTF. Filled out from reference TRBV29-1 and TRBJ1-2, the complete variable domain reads SAVISQKPSRDICQRGTSLTIQCQVDSQVTMMFWYRQQPGQSLTLIATANQGSEATYESGFVIDKFPISRPNLTFSTLTVSNMSPEDSSIYLCSATGGQGPNYGYTFGSGTRLTVV.

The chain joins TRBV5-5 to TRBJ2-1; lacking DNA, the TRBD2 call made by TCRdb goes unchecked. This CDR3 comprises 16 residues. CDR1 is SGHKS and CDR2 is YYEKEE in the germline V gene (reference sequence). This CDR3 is CASRSGLGGGSNEQFF.

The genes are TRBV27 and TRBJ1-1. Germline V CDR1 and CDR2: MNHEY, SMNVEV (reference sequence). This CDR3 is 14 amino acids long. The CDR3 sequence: CASSTLTPVTEAFF.

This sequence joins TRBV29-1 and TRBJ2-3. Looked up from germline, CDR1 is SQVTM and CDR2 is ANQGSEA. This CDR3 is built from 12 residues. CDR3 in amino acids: CSVTLGTDTQYF.

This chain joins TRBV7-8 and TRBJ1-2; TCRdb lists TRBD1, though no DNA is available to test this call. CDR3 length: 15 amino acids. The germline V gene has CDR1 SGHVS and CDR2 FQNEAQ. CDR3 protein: CASSLGGSLSLGYTF.

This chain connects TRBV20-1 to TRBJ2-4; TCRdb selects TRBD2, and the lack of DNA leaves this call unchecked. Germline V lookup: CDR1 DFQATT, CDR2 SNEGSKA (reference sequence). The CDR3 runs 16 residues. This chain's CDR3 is CSASGQTSGDKNIQYF.

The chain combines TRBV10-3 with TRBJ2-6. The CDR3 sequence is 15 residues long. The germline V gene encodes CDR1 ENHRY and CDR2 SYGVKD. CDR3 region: CAISGYGSGANVLTF.

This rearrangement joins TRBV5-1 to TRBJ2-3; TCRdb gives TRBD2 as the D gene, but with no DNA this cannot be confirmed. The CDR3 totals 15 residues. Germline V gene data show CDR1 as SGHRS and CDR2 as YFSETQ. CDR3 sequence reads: CASGGLAGSTDTQYF.

CDR3 residues: CSSSSPLNEQYF. The chain joins TRBV7-9 to TRBJ2-7. The CDR3 is 12 amino acids. Germline-derived CDR1 and CDR2 are SEHNR and FQNEAQ (reference sequence).

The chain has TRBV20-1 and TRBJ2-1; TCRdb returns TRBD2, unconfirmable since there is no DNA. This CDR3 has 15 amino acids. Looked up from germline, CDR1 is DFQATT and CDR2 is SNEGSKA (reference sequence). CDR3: CSAQNSGSGSNEQFF.

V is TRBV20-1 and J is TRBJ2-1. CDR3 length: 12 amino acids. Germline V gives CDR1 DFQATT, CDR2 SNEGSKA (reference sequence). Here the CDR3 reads CSARAIYNEQFF.

CDR3 in amino acids: CSVARALTHEQYF. The chain employs TRBV29-1 and TRBJ2-7; checking the TCRdb D call of TRBD2 is not possible without DNA. This CDR3 contains 13 residues. Germline V gene sequence: CDR1 SQVTM, CDR2 ANQGSEA.

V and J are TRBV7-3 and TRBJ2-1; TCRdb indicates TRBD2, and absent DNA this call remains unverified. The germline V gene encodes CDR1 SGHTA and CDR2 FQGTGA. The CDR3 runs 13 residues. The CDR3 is CASGTGDGNEQFF.

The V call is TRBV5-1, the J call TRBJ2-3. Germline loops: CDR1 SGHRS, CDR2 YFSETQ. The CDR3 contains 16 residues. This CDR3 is CASSLGNGVGTDTQYF.

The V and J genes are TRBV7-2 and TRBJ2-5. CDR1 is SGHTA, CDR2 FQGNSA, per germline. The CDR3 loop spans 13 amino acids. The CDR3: CASSLTTAETQYF.

This CDR3 is CASSLGDLGSYEQYF. The V and J genes are TRBV7-8 and TRBJ2-7; TCRdb designates TRBD1, a call that cannot be tested without DNA. CDR3 length: 15 residues. The V gene's germline CDR1 is SGHVS and CDR2 FQNEAQ.

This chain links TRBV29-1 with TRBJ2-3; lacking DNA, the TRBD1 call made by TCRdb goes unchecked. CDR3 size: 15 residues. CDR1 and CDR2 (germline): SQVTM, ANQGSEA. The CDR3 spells CSVDQGRPSTDTQYF.

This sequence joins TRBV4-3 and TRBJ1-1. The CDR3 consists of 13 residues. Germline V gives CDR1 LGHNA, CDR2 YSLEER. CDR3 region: CASSQEKSTEAFF.

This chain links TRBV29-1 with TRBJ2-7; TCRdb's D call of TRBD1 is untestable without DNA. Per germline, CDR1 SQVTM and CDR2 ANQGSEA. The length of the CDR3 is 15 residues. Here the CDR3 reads CSVVKKGGGSYEQYF.

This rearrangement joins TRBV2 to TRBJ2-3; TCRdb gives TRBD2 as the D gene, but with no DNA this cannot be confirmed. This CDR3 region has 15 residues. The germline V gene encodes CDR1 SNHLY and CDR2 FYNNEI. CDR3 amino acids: CASTLQRGGTDTQYF.

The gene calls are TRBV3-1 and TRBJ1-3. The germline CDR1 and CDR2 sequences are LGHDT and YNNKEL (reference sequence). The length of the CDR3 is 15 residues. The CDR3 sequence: CASSRDPASGNTIYF. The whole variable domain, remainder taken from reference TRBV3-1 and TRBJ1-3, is DTAVSQTPKYLVTQMGNDKSIKCEQNLGHDTMYWYKQDSKKFLKIMFSYNNKELIINETVPNRFSPKSPDKAHLNLHINSLELGDSAVYFCASSRDPASGNTIYFGEGSWLTVV.

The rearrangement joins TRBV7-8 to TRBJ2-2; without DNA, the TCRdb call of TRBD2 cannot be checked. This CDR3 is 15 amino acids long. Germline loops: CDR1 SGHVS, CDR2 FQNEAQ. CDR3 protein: CASSFDTRNTGELFF.

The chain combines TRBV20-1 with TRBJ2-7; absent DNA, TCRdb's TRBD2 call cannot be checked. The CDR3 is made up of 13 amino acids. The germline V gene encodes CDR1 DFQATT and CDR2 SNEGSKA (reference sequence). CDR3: CSAVSGRGYEQYF.

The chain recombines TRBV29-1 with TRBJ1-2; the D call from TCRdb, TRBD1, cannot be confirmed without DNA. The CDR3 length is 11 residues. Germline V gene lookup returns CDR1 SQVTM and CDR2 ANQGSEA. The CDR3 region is CSVLTGVGYTF.